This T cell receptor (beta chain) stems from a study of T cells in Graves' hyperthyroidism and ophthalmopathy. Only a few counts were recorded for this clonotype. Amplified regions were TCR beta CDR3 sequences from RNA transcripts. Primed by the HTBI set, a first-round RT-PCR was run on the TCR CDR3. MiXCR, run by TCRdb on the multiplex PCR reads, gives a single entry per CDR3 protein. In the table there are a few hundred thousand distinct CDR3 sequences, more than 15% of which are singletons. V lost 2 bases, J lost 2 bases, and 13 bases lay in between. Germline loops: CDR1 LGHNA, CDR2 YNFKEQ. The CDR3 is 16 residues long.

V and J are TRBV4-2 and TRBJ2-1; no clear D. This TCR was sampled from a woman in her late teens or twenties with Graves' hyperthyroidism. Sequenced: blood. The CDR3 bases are TGTGCCAGCAGCCAACCCTCGGCGGCGCCCTACAATGAGCAGTTCTTC. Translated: CASSQPSAAPYNEQFF.